Following are 23 T cell receptor beta chains from one sample sequenced in a study of T-cell memory formation after mild COVID-19. TCRdb independently ran MiXCR on the 5' RACE reads; one entry per CDR3 protein. The sample has about 180,000 distinct CDR3 sequences; roughly 20% are singletons. Sequencing used PBMCs or a T cell subset sorted from them (not recorded which). These receptors were collected from a man younger than 35 who had mild COVID-19 (a few samples of this study predate the infection). Cell type and time point are not known.

The genes are TRBV25-1 and TRBJ1-1; D remains unclear. Trimming removed 5 bases from V and 7 bases from J, with 11 bases in between. The length of the CDR3 is 12 residues. The germline gives CDR1 MGHDK, CDR2 SYGVNS. The CDR3 DNA is TGTGCCAGCAGTCCCTCTGGAGGTGAAGCTTTCTTT. Its protein product is CASSPSGGEAFF.

The CDR3 is CASSPPGKGVSSYNEQFF. Here the CDR3 DNA reads TGTGCCAGCTCACCCCCGGGCAAAGGGGTCTCCTCCTACAATGAGCAGTTCTTC. The chain employs TRBV18 and TRBJ2-1, with a tentative D call TRBD1 (5 bases). CDR3 length: 18 residues. V shed 3 bases and J shed 0 bases, with 18 bases lying between them. Germline CDR1 is KGHSH and CDR2 is LQKENI.

This clonotype was detected many times. The chain recombines TRBV10-3 with TRBJ2-1; D uncertain. Trimming cost V 4 bases and J 2 bases, with 9 bases left between them. From germline, CDR1 is ENHRY and CDR2 SYGVKD. This CDR3 has 14 residues. As DNA, the CDR3 is TGTGCCATCAGTGTGGGGATCACCTACAATGAGCAGTTCTTC. Translated: CAISVGITYNEQFF.

In its sample, this clonotype was seen a few times. J is TRBJ2-1 and V is TRBV20-1, with 12 bases aligning to TRBD2. In germline, CDR1 is DFQATT, CDR2 SNEGSKA (reference sequence). This CDR3 is built from 15 residues. V lost 3 bases and J lost 6; bases outside the gene matches: 6. CDR3 DNA sequence: TGCAGTGCTAGGGTACTAGCGGGGGGCCTCAATGAGCAGTTCTTC. Translation: CSARVLAGGLNEQFF.

V is TRBV6-2 or TRBV6-3 and J is TRBJ2-3, with a weak D call TRBD2 (6 bases). V lost 7 bases to trimming and J lost 3 bases, with 14 bases between them. Germline V CDR1 and CDR2: MNHEY, SVGEGT. The CDR3 is 14 amino acids. Written as DNA, the CDR3 is TGTGCCAGCACCTGGGGGGATGGTACAGATACGCAGTATTTT. Translated, it gives CASTWGDGTDTQYF.

This clonotype was detected once. The V call is TRBV7-2, the J call TRBJ1-4, with 11 bases lining up with TRBD1. J lost 7 bases, V lost 3 bases, and 4 bases had no gene match. Germline V gene lookup returns CDR1 SGHTA and CDR2 FQGNSA. The CDR3 is 15 residues long. The CDR3 spells CASSFMGTGGEKLFF. The CDR3, as DNA: TGTGCCAGCAGCTTTATGGGGACAGGGGGTGAAAAACTGTTTTTT.

In DNA form, the CDR3 reads TGCAGTGCTAGAGATCGGAGCTTCACCAATCAGCCCCAGCATTTT. Its protein product is CSARDRSFTNQPQHF. The chain employs TRBV20-1 and TRBJ1-5; D call uncertain. The germline V and J ends were trimmed by 0 bases and 3 bases, with 12 bases remaining between them. This CDR3 is 15 amino acids long. Germline CDR1 is DFQATT and CDR2 is SNEGSKA (reference sequence).

This clonotype was seen only a few times. The chain links TRBV21-1 to TRBJ1-2. TRBV21-1 is an annotated pseudogene. The CDR3 totals 13 residues. The CDR3 loop is CASSNRKWDGYTF. The CDR3, as DNA: TGTGCCAGCAGCAATCGAAAGTGGGATGGCTACACCTTC.

The chain joins TRBV6-5 to TRBJ1-2; 10 nucleotides agree with TRBD1. The CDR3 consists of 14 residues. Germline loops: CDR1 MNHEY, CDR2 SVGAGI. Trimming took 4 bases from V and 2 from J; bases not matched to a gene: 1. This chain's CDR3 is CASSSGQGNYGYTF. Here the CDR3 DNA reads TGTGCCAGCAGTTCGGGACAGGGGAACTATGGCTACACCTTC.

This chain joins TRBV3-1 and TRBJ1-2, with D hard to call. The CDR3 is made up of 13 amino acids. Germline V CDR1 and CDR2: LGHDT, YNNKEL (reference sequence). The V and J ends lost 0 bases and 2 bases respectively, with 4 bases between them. The CDR3 is CASSQDPNYGYTF. The DNA for the CDR3 is TGTGCCAGCAGCCAAGATCCAAACTATGGCTACACCTTC.

CDR3 bases: TGTGCCACCAGCAGTGGACGGAACACTGAAGCTTTCTTT. Translation: CATSSGRNTEAFF. The chain combines TRBV15 with TRBJ1-1, with unresolved D. The CDR3 sequence is 13 residues long. Germline loops: CDR1 LNHNV, CDR2 YYDKDF (reference sequence). V was cut by 3 bases and J by 1 base, with 6 bases left in between.

Many counts were recorded for this clonotype. V gene TRBV7-2 combines with J gene TRBJ2-3; D uncertain. The CDR3 spans 16 residues. V gave up 3 bases and J gave up 2 bases, with 15 bases separating them. Germline-derived CDR1 and CDR2 are SGHTA and FQGNSA. CDR3 DNA: TGTGCCAGCAGCTTTCTTGGTGGTTCTAACACAGATACGCAGTATTTT. Translation: CASSFLGGSNTDTQYF. Together with reference TRBV7-2 and TRBJ2-3, the CDR3 gives the full variable domain: GAGVSQSPSNKVTEKGKDVELRCDPISGHTALYWYRQSLGQGLEFLIYFQGNSAPDKSGLPSDRFSAERTGGSVSTLTIQRTQQEDSAVYLCASSFLGGSNTDTQYFGPGTRLTVL.

The chain joins TRBV6-2 or TRBV6-3 to TRBJ2-2, with D maybe TRBD2 (5 bases). CDR3 length equals 12 residues. Per germline, CDR1 MNHEY and CDR2 SVGEGT. V was clipped by 5 bases and J by 9 bases, with 10 bases between them. CDR3 region: CASSPTIRELFF. The CDR3 nucleotides read TGTGCCAGCAGTCCGACTATCCGGGAGCTGTTTTTT.

The chain carries TRBV5-4 and TRBJ2-2; TRBD1 might be the D (7 bases). CDR3 length equals 16 residues. The V end was cut by 3 bases, the J end by 2 bases, with 14 bases between. Germline loops: CDR1 SGHNT, CDR2 YYREEE (reference sequence). The CDR3 DNA is TGTGCCAGCAGCTCGCGGACAGGACTAAACACCGGGGAGCTGTTTTTT. Amino acids: CASSSRTGLNTGELFF.

The rearrangement links TRBV30 to TRBJ2-7; D is unresolved. V dropped 1 base and J dropped 3 bases, with 4 bases sitting between them. The CDR3 runs to 11 residues. Per germline, CDR1 GTSNPN and CDR2 SVGIG (reference sequence). In nucleotides, the CDR3 is TGTGCCTGGAGTGCTTTCTACGAGCAGTACTTC. Amino acid sequence: CAWSAFYEQYF.

CDR3 sequence (DNA): TGTGCCAGCAGCTTAGTCAGGGGGCTAGCGGATGGCTACACCTTC. It yields the protein CASSLVRGLADGYTF. The V call is TRBV7-2, the J call TRBJ1-2; TRBD1 aligns across 8 bases. In germline, CDR1 is SGHTA, CDR2 FQGNSA. J gave up 6 bases and V 1 base, and 7 bases lay outside the gene matches. CDR3 size: 15 residues. Full variable domain (outside the CDR3, taken from reference TRBV7-2 and TRBJ1-2): GAGVSQSPSNKVTEKGKDVELRCDPISGHTALYWYRQSLGQGLEFLIYFQGNSAPDKSGLPSDRFSAERTGGSVSTLTIQRTQQEDSAVYLCASSLVRGLADGYTFGSGTRLTVV.

In DNA form, the CDR3 reads TGTGCCACCAGTGATTGTCACAGGGGATCCGAGCAGTACGTC. The encoded protein is CATSDCHRGSEQYV. The chain combines TRBV24-1 with TRBJ2-7; 7 nucleotides agree with TRBD1. Germline-derived CDR1 and CDR2 are KGHDR and SFDVKD. The CDR3 has 14 residues. V gave up 2 bases and J gave up 6 bases; unmatched junction bases: 6.

The chain employs TRBV5-1 and TRBJ2-3; no clear D. This CDR3 spans 14 amino acids. Looked up from germline, CDR1 is SGHRS and CDR2 is YFSETQ. V shed 5 bases and J shed 0 bases, with 10 bases lying between them. CDR3 DNA: TGCGCCAGCAGAGTTGTTGGAAGCACAGATACGCAGTATTTT. It is translated as CASRVVGSTDTQYF.

This clonotype was observed a handful of times. This chain joins TRBV18 and TRBJ2-5, with D perhaps TRBD2 (5 bases). Trimming took off 3 bases at V and 10 bases at J, with 18 bases between the two ends. Germline V CDR1 and CDR2: KGHSH, LQKENI. There are 14 residues in the CDR3. DNA of the CDR3: TGTGCCAGCTCACCCGAGAGCAGCCTCGCGGGCCAGTACTTC. Translated: CASSPESSLAGQYF.

This clonotype was detected only a few times. The V and J genes are TRBV3-1 and TRBJ2-5; D is uncertain. V was trimmed by 2 bases and J by 9 bases, leaving 10 bases between them. CDR3 length: 12 amino acids. The V gene's germline CDR1 is LGHDT and CDR2 YNNKEL (reference sequence). Here the CDR3 DNA reads TGTGCCAGCAGCCAAAGCCAGACGGCCCAGTACTTC. Encoded protein: CASSQSQTAQYF.

The rearrangement joins TRBV6-1 to TRBJ2-5; D is perhaps TRBD2 (6 bases). Germline lookup yields CDR1 MNHNS and CDR2 SASEGT. The CDR3 is 15 residues long. V was trimmed by 0 bases and J by 1 base, leaving 9 bases between them. The CDR3 here is CASSEAGLRQETQYF. DNA for the CDR3: TGTGCCAGCAGTGAAGCGGGACTGCGCCAAGAGACCCAGTACTTC.

This chain connects TRBV28 to TRBJ1-2, with D hard to call. CDR3 size: 11 residues. Germline V gene data show CDR1 as MDHEN and CDR2 as SYDVKM. V was shortened by 8 bases and J by 1 base, with 5 bases between the two germline ends. CDR3 in DNA: TGTGCCAGCCGCGTTAACTATGGCTACACCTTC. Translation gives CASRVNYGYTF.

The chain is built from TRBV11-1 and TRBJ2-1; a weak D match, TRBD1 (6 bases). CDR3 length equals 15 residues. CDR1 and CDR2 (germline): SGHAT, FQDESV (reference sequence). V was clipped by 5 bases and J by 8 bases, with 19 bases between them. The CDR3 bases are TGTGCCAGCAGCCTCCAACAGGGCCTCGGGGATGAGCAGTTCTTC. Translating gives CASSLQQGLGDEQFF.